The entry that follows covers one T cell receptor beta chain sequence. Its antigen is currently unknown. This sample was taken from a study of cytomegalovirus exposure and HLA in healthy donors. V shed 3 bases, J shed 5 bases, and the junction held 7 bases outside the gene matches. This CDR3 is 15 amino acids long. CDR1 is SGHRS and CDR2 is YFSETQ in the germline V gene. Both 60 Vbeta primers and 13 Jbeta primers went into the PCR. Authors' methods: Some 80 million unique TCR beta chains, roughly 11 million shared, were counted in a later analysis. The table came from immunoSEQ multiplex PCR; TCRdb's copy has only in-frame clones and leaves some out. V and J calls and clone size are copied from that table; D and trimming were computed from the DNA. The table has approximately 120,000 clones, roughly four fifths seen once. Overall study results and limits: In a later analysis, TCR beta V- and J-gene trimming was associated with a missense DCLRE1C variant. Among the CMV-associated chains, three were confirmed in vitro as specific for CMV antigens. The authors enumerated roughly 160 TCR beta chains as linked to cytomegalovirus.

The receptor comes from a young man in good health and CMV-seronegative. The chain joins TRBV5-1 to TRBJ2-3; 9 bases are shared with TRBD1. Sample: PBMCs. The CDR3 bases are TGCGCCAGCAGCTGGGGGGACAGGGTTGGAGATACGCAGTATTTT. This sequence encodes CASSWGDRVGDTQYF.